The rows below give T cell receptor beta chains drawn from one sample of a study of OX40 agonist ivuxolimab in advanced cancers. The assay was immunoSEQ multiplex PCR, and TCRdb's table has in-frame clones only and misses some. Of some 120,000 clones in the sample, around 90% were seen once. The sample was CD4+ or CD8+ T cells sorted from blood, taken in a trial of the OX40 agonist ivuxolimab. The receptors shown here come from an adult with an advanced solid tumor such as melanoma, head and neck, liver or kidney cancer. The CDR3 runs from the conserved cysteine through the conserved F or W. Each record gives: D gene, J gene, clone size, V gene, CDR3 protein, CDR3 DNA. A D gene is named only where the DNA matches it firmly. Size values are once, few and many counts, or a class for expanded clones, and some rows have none.

d_call: NA; j_call: TRBJ2-7; clone_size: NA; v_call: TRBV7-6; cdr3_aa: CASSFGEFAYEQYF; cdr3_nt: TGTGCCAGCAGCTTTGGGGAATTCGCCTACGAGCAGTACTTC
d_call: NA; j_call: TRBJ1-2; clone_size: NA; v_call: TRBV28; cdr3_aa: CASSGDYGYTF; cdr3_nt: TGTGCCAGCTCAGGGGACTATGGCTACACCTTC
d_call: NA; j_call: TRBJ2-1; clone_size: NA; v_call: TRBV5-1; cdr3_aa: CASSLETPENEQFF; cdr3_nt: TGCGCCAGCAGCTTGGAGACGCCGGAGAATGAGCAGTTCTTC
d_call: NA; j_call: TRBJ1-1; clone_size: NA; v_call: TRBV4-3; cdr3_aa: CASSQDIRGEAFF; cdr3_nt: TGCGCCAGCAGCCAAGATATCAGGGGAGAAGCTTTCTTT
d_call: TRBD2; j_call: TRBJ2-2; clone_size: NA; v_call: TRBV19; cdr3_aa: CASSRLAGVPGELFF; cdr3_nt: TGTGCCAGTAGCCGACTAGCGGGAGTACCGGGGGAGCTGTTTTTT
d_call: NA; j_call: TRBJ2-1; clone_size: NA; v_call: TRBV28; cdr3_aa: CASSLWGAASSYNEQFF; cdr3_nt: TGTGCCAGCAGTTTATGGGGAGCGGCGAGCTCCTACAATGAGCAGTTCTTC
d_call: TRBD1; j_call: TRBJ1-2; clone_size: NA; v_call: TRBV6-5; cdr3_aa: CASSPPGGGAYGYTF; cdr3_nt: TGTGCCAGCAGTCCCCCAGGGGGCGGGGCCTATGGCTACACCTTC
d_call: NA; j_call: TRBJ1-4; clone_size: NA; v_call: TRBV28; cdr3_aa: CASNGKQRVSGEKLFF; cdr3_nt: TGTGCCAGCAACGGAAAACAGCGTGTTTCAGGTGAAAAACTGTTTTTT
d_call: NA; j_call: TRBJ1-6; clone_size: once; v_call: TRBV6-5; cdr3_aa: CASRSVLSPLHF; cdr3_nt: TGTGCCAGCAGATCGGTGCTTTCACCCCTCCACTTT
d_call: TRBD1; j_call: TRBJ2-1; clone_size: NA; v_call: TRBV28; cdr3_aa: CASSSWDRGRYYNEQFF; cdr3_nt: TGTGCCAGCAGTTCCTGGGACAGGGGGCGGTACTACAATGAGCAGTTCTTC
d_call: TRBD1; j_call: TRBJ1-4; clone_size: once; v_call: TRBV18; cdr3_aa: CASSPTGIATNEKLFF; cdr3_nt: TGTGCCAGCTCACCGACAGGGATCGCAACTAATGAAAAACTGTTTTTT
d_call: TRBD1; j_call: TRBJ1-1; clone_size: NA; v_call: TRBV19; cdr3_aa: CATKKTGTGVFAFF; cdr3_nt: TGTGCCACTAAAAAGACCGGGACAGGGGTGTTTGCTTTCTTT
d_call: NA; j_call: TRBJ2-7; clone_size: few; v_call: TRBV2; cdr3_aa: CASNEPFAYEQYF; cdr3_nt: TGTGCCAGCAATGAGCCCTTTGCCTACGAGCAGTACTTC
d_call: TRBD1; j_call: TRBJ1-1; clone_size: NA; v_call: TRBV9; cdr3_aa: CASSATGTGPNTEAFF; cdr3_nt: TGTGCCAGCAGCGCAACCGGGACAGGGCCAAACACTGAAGCTTTCTTT
d_call: TRBD1; j_call: TRBJ2-7; clone_size: NA; v_call: TRBV28; cdr3_aa: CASSFSRDSLSYEQYF; cdr3_nt: TGTGCCAGCAGTTTTTCCCGGGACAGCCTCTCCTACGAGCAGTACTTC
d_call: TRBD1; j_call: TRBJ2-7; clone_size: NA; v_call: TRBV6-6; cdr3_aa: CASGGQDSYEQYF; cdr3_nt: TGTGCCAGCGGTGGACAGGACTCCTACGAGCAGTACTTC
d_call: NA; j_call: TRBJ1-2; clone_size: NA; v_call: TRBV5-1; cdr3_aa: CASSLERSGYTF; cdr3_nt: TGCGCCAGCAGCTTGGAGCGTTCTGGCTACACCTTC
d_call: NA; j_call: TRBJ2-7; clone_size: NA; v_call: TRBV7-9; cdr3_aa: CASSFWGNDEQYF; cdr3_nt: TGTGCCAGCAGCTTTTGGGGGAACGACGAGCAGTACTTC
d_call: NA; j_call: TRBJ1-1; clone_size: NA; v_call: TRBV28; cdr3_aa: CASNVEMNTEAFF; cdr3_nt: TGTGCCAGCAACGTAGAAATGAACACTGAAGCTTTCTTT
d_call: NA; j_call: TRBJ2-1; clone_size: NA; v_call: TRBV11-2; cdr3_aa: CASSLPSLNEQFF; cdr3_nt: TGTGCCAGCAGTTTGCCCAGTCTCAATGAGCAGTTCTTC
d_call: NA; j_call: TRBJ1-2; clone_size: NA; v_call: TRBV10-3; cdr3_aa: CAISRDPQVGYTF; cdr3_nt: TGTGCCATCAGTCGAGACCCGCAAGTCGGCTACACCTTC
d_call: NA; j_call: TRBJ2-7; clone_size: NA; v_call: TRBV19; cdr3_aa: CASSAAVGSAYEQYF; cdr3_nt: TGTGCCAGTAGTGCAGCGGTGGGAAGTGCCTACGAGCAGTACTTC
d_call: TRBD2; j_call: TRBJ2-1; clone_size: NA; v_call: TRBV5-4; cdr3_aa: CASSSRAGGSYNEQFF; cdr3_nt: TGTGCCAGCAGCTCGAGGGCGGGAGGGTCCTACAATGAGCAGTTCTTC
d_call: NA; j_call: TRBJ1-1; clone_size: NA; v_call: TRBV12-5; cdr3_aa: CASAPDGNTEAFF; cdr3_nt: TGTGCTAGTGCCCCCGACGGTAACACTGAAGCTTTCTTT
d_call: TRBD1; j_call: TRBJ1-1; clone_size: few; v_call: TRBV7-8; cdr3_aa: CASSVQGATEAFF; cdr3_nt: TGTGCCAGCAGCGTCCAGGGGGCCACTGAAGCTTTCTTT